This T cell receptor (beta chain) derives from a study of cytotoxic CD8 clonotypes in ibrutinib-treated CLL. Study findings and constraints: T-cell clonality at baseline went above that of age-matched healthy donors and rose and fell with circulating CD8+ T-cell counts.

The source of about 2 micrograms of genomic DNA for TCR beta libraries was cryopreserved PBMCs. The V gene's germline CDR1 is SGHDN and CDR2 FVKESK. V was trimmed by 4 bases and J by 5 bases, leaving 17 bases between them. CDR3 length: 15 amino acids. The protocol was immunoSEQ multiplex PCR, while the TCRdb copy is restricted to in-frame clones and leaves out a portion. The sample lists 42,000 or so clones, around 67% seen once, with about 6.8% in the top ten. Worth noting for this clone: Its antigen is unknown.

This material consisted of PBMCs, taken at disease progression, from a patient treated with ibrutinib. The sequence was obtained from a human donor with chronic lymphocytic leukemia. The chain has TRBV14 and TRBJ2-5; tentatively, D is TRBD2 (6 bases). CDR3 coding DNA: TGTGCCAGCAGCCGGGTGGGAGCGGGCTCGGAGACCCAGTACTTC. Its translation: CASSRVGAGSETQYF.